This T cell receptor (beta chain) was documented in a study of blood T cell repertoires in COVID-19. Study-level information: Sites across the United States, Italy and Spain contributed samples from acute and convalescent COVID-19.

In the authors' workflow: Nucleated cell number was recorded as an estimate derived from reference gene primer amplification. TCRdb's table, derived via immunoSEQ multiplex PCR, lists solely in-frame clones and lacks some. That table gives V, J and clone size, and the DNA gave D and trimming. This sample yields around 200,000 clones, of which around 85% are seen a single time; 9.5% to 15% belongs to the top ten. V lost 0 bases, J lost 5 bases, and 15 bases lay in between. Per germline, CDR1 SGDLS and CDR2 YYNGEE. The length of the CDR3 is 16 residues. Sequenced: peripheral blood. The clonotype was recovered from a woman aged 50 to 65 with acute or convalescent COVID-19. J is TRBJ2-4 and V is TRBV9, with D possibly matching TRBD1 (6 bases). The CDR3 region is CASSVAGDIFQNIQYF. The CDR3 DNA reads TGTGCCAGCAGCGTAGCTGGGGACATCTTCCAAAACATTCAGTACTTC.